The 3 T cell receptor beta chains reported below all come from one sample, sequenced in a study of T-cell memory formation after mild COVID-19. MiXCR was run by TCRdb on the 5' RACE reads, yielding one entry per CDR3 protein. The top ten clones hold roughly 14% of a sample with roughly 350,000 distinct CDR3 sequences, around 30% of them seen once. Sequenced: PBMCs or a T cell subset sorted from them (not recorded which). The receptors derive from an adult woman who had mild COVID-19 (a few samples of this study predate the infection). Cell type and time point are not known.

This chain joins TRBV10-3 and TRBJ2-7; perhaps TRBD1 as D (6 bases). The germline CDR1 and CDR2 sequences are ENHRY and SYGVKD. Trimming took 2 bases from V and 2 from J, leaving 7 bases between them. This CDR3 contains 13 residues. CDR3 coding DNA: TGTGCCATCAGTGAGAGGACAGCCTACGAGCAGTACTTC. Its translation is CAISERTAYEQYF.

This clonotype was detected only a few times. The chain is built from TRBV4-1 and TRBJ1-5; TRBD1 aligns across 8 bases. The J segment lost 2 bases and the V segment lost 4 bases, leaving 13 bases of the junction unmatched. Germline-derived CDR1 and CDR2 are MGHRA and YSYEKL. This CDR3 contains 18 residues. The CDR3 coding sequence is TGCGCCAGCAGCCCTCGGGACAGGCGGGTCGGCGGCAATCAGCCCCAGCATTTT. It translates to CASSPRDRRVGGNQPQHF.

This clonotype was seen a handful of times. DNA of the CDR3: TGTGCCAGCAGCCCGAGACTAGCGGGGGTCTACGAGCAGTACTTC. It is translated as CASSPRLAGVYEQYF. The rearrangement uses TRBV4-2 and TRBJ2-7; the match to TRBD2 covers 12 bases. Germline CDR1 reads LGHNA; CDR2 reads YNFKEQ. With V trimmed by 4 bases and J by 3 bases, 4 bases remained unmatched. The CDR3 sequence is 15 residues long.